This is a list of T cell receptor beta chains from one sample in a study of shared clonotypes between healthy human individuals. TCRdb keeps only in-frame clones here, not all; method: immunoSEQ multiplex PCR. The data show under 2.5 million clones, around 90% seen once. Specimen: naive CD4+ T cells from PBMCs. The receptors stem from a man between 18 and 35 years old in good health. Some clones in this sample may be carry-over from other donors' samples. The CDR3 runs from the conserved cysteine through the conserved F or W. The D gene is left open where the match is weak. The size entry is marked missing in some rows and otherwise reads once, few, many or a size class.

TRBD2 | TRBJ2-7 | TRBV4-1 | NA | TGCGCCAGCAGCCGATCTGCTAGCGGGAGGCCTGACGAGCAGTACTTC | CASSRSASGRPDEQYF
NA | TRBJ2-2 | TRBV5-1 | NA | TGCGCCAGCAGCCCTCAGGCGAACACCGGGGAGCTGTTTTTT | CASSPQANTGELFF
TRBD1 | TRBJ2-6 | TRBV28 | NA | TGTGCCAGCAGTTTAATGGATTTCGGGACAGGGTTCTCTGGGGCCAACGTCCTGACTTTC | CASSLMDFGTGFSGANVLTF
TRBD1 | TRBJ2-2 | TRBV4-1 | NA | TGCGCCAGCAGCCAAGATTCGACAGGGGCGGATCGTTCCGGGGAGCTGTTTTTT | CASSQDSTGADRSGELFF
NA | TRBJ1-2 | TRBV28 | NA | TGTGCCAGCAGTTCTCCCCCCGGCGGAGGGTCCGGCTACACCTTC | CASSSPPGGGSGYTF
TRBD2 | TRBJ2-3 | TRBV7-9 | NA | TGTGCCAGCAGCCTGGGACTATCCCCAACGCAGTATTTT | CASSLGLSPTQYF
NA | TRBJ1-1 | TRBV5-1 | NA | TGCGCCAGCAGCTTGACGGGACGAAACACTGAAGCTTTCTTT | CASSLTGRNTEAFF
NA | TRBJ1-4 | TRBV25-1 | NA | TGTGCCAGCAGTGAATCCTACAGGGAGAGATATGAAAAACTGTTTTTT | CASSESYRERYEKLFF
NA | TRBJ1-3 | TRBV4-1 | once | TGCGCCAGCAGCCACTTTTTACAGGGAAAAGTCTCTGGAAACACCATATATTTT | CASSHFLQGKVSGNTIYF
NA | TRBJ2-3 | TRBV5-4 | NA | TGTGCCAGCAGCTCCCTCGGCGGCCGGGCAGATACGCAGTATTTT | CASSSLGGRADTQYF
TRBD2 | TRBJ2-7 | TRBV10-3 | NA | TGTGCCATCAGGCCGGGGGGATCCTACGAGCAGTACTTC | CAIRPGGSYEQYF
NA | TRBJ1-3 | TRBV15 | NA | TGTGCCACCAGCGGGGAGGCGTCCCGGGAAAGGAGGGGAAACACCATATATTTT | CATSGEASRERRGNTIYF
NA | TRBJ2-3 | TRBV29-1 | NA | TGCAGCGCCCTCCCGGTGGCTAGCACAGATACGCAGTATTTT | CSALPVASTDTQYF
NA | TRBJ2-5 | TRBV7-2 | NA | TGTGCCAGCAGCTTAGCTTACGGGAAATACCAAGAGACCCAGTACTTC | CASSLAYGKYQETQYF
TRBD1 | TRBJ1-3 | TRBV5-1 | NA | TGCGCCAGCAGCTTGCTCGGACAGGGGGCAGGAAACACCATATATTTT | CASSLLGQGAGNTIYF
NA | TRBJ2-1 | TRBV4-2 | NA | TGTGCCAGCAGCCAAGATAGGCCGACTTCGGCCGAGCAGTTCTTC | CASSQDRPTSAEQFF
TRBD1 | TRBJ2-5 | TRBV7-7 | NA | TGTGCCAGCAGCTCGTACAGGGGTGGGGATGCCGAAGAGACCCAGTACTTC | CASSSYRGGDAEETQYF
NA | TRBJ2-1 | TRBV5-1 | NA | TGCGCCAGCAGACAGGACAGTATCTACAATGAGCAGTTCTTC | CASRQDSIYNEQFF
TRBD1 | TRBJ1-1 | TRBV5-4 | NA | TGTGCCAGCAGCTTCGGGGACAGGGGGATAGGCACTGAAGCTTTCTTT | CASSFGDRGIGTEAFF
TRBD1 | TRBJ1-2 | TRBV7-3 | NA | TGTGCCAGCGGGAGGCTGACAGGGGGAGTGGAGGGCTACACCTTC | CASGRLTGGVEGYTF
TRBD2 | TRBJ2-1 | TRBV7-8 | once | TGTGCCAGCAGCCCCCTACGTGGGGAGCGGGAGGCATACTCCTACAATGAGCAGTTCTTC | CASSPLRGEREAYSYNEQFF
TRBD1 | TRBJ1-2 | TRBV5-5 | NA | TGTGCCAGCAGTTTCGCCGGGACAGCCGGCTACACCTTC | CASSFAGTAGYTF
TRBD2 | TRBJ2-1 | TRBV9 | NA | TGTGCCAGCAGCGAGGGGACTAGCGGGGCCTACAATGAGCAGTTCTTC | CASSEGTSGAYNEQFF
NA | TRBJ2-2 | TRBV5-1 | NA | TGCGCCAGCAGCTTGGTCACGGGGATGCAGGCCGGGGAGCTGTTTTTT | CASSLVTGMQAGELFF
TRBD1 | TRBJ1-3 | TRBV11-2 | NA | TGTGCCAGCAGCTCCGCCCTTCCAGGGGGCACTGGAAACACCATATATTTT | CASSSALPGGTGNTIYF
TRBD2 | TRBJ2-3 | TRBV10-1 | NA | TGCGCCAGCAGTGAAGCTCCTAGCGGGAGCACAGATACGCAGTATTTT | CASSEAPSGSTDTQYF
NA | TRBJ2-1 | TRBV5-4 | NA | TGTGCCAGCAGCCGCGGACTAAACTACAATGAGCAGTTCTTC | CASSRGLNYNEQFF
NA | TRBJ2-1 | TRBV7-3 | NA | TGTGCCAGCAGCTTAAGGAGGTCGGACGAGCAGTTCTTC | CASSLRRSDEQFF
TRBD2 | TRBJ2-3 | TRBV9 | NA | TGTGCCAGCAGCACCGGACTAGCGGGAGGGGCAGATACGCAGTATTTT | CASSTGLAGGADTQYF
NA | TRBJ2-5 | TRBV18 | NA | TGTGCCAGCTCACCAGGTGCCCAAGAGACCCAGTACTTC | CASSPGAQETQYF
NA | TRBJ2-5 | TRBV7-9 | NA | TGTGCCAGCAGCCTAGATGGGACTGCCCTAGAGACCCAGTACTTC | CASSLDGTALETQYF
NA | TRBJ2-7 | TRBV28 | NA | TGTGCCAGCAGTTTAGCCGGACAGTTAGACTACGAGCAGTACTTC | CASSLAGQLDYEQYF
TRBD1 | TRBJ2-7 | TRBV11-2 | NA | TGTGCCAGCAGCCGTATCCCGGGACAGGGGCCCTACGAGCAGTACTTC | CASSRIPGQGPYEQYF
NA | TRBJ1-1 | TRBV7-9 | few | TGTGCCAGCAGCTTAGATTATACTGAAGCTTTCTTT | CASSLDYTEAFF
NA | TRBJ2-3 | TRBV10-1 | NA | TGCGCCAGCAGTGAGGGAACTAGCACAGATACGCAGTATTTT | CASSEGTSTDTQYF
NA | TRBJ2-5 | TRBV5-1 | NA | TGCGCCAGCAGCTTGAGTGATTGGGGTGGGTACCAAGAGACCCAGTACTTC | CASSLSDWGGYQETQYF
NA | TRBJ1-3 | TRBV5-5 | NA | TGTGCCAGCAGGCAATCGACAGCAACTGGAAACACCATATATTTT | CASRQSTATGNTIYF
NA | TRBJ2-3 | TRBV19 | NA | TGTGCCAGTAGTATAGGCGGAGGGGGGCCAGATACGCAGTATTTT | CASSIGGGGPDTQYF
NA | TRBJ2-1 | TRBV12-5 | once | TGTGCTAGTGGTTTGGTAGGTGGTGAGCAGTTCTTC | CASGLVGGEQFF
NA | TRBJ1-2 | TRBV7-2 | NA | TGTGCCAGCAGCCTGTACAGGGCGGACAACTATGGCTACACCTTC | CASSLYRADNYGYTF
NA | TRBJ2-7 | TRBV28 | NA | TGTGCCAGCAGCGCCCGGTGGGGGGAGCAGTACTTC | CASSARWGEQYF
NA | TRBJ2-6 | TRBV12-1 | NA | TGTGCCAGCAGCCCCGGACTAGCGGGAGTAGCAGGGGCCAACGTCCTGACTTTC | CASSPGLAGVAGANVLTF
NA | TRBJ2-6 | TRBV15 | NA | TGTGCCACCAGCAGAGATCCCCGATCTGGGGCCAACGTCCTGACTTTC | CATSRDPRSGANVLTF
NA | TRBJ1-2 | TRBV4-2 | NA | TGTGCCAGCAGCCAAGAAACGGTAGAGGCGAACTCTAACTATGGCTACACCTTC | CASSQETVEANSNYGYTF
NA | TRBJ1-5 | TRBV18 | NA | TGTGCCAGCTCACCGGAGACCGGGACTAGCAATCAGCCCCAGCATTTT | CASSPETGTSNQPQHF
NA | TRBJ1-2 | TRBV28 | NA | TGTGCCAGCAGGGGGTCTCAAGGGGCTAACTATGGCTACACCTTC | CASRGSQGANYGYTF
TRBD1 | TRBJ1-2 | TRBV5-3 | once | TGTGCCAGAAGCGACTCCGGGACAGGGGGAAACTATGGCTACACCTTC | CARSDSGTGGNYGYTF
NA | TRBJ2-3 | TRBV18 | NA | TGTGCCAGCTCGCCAACCACAGATACGCAGTATTTT | CASSPTTDTQYF
NA | TRBJ2-5 | TRBV11-2 | NA | TGTGCCAGCAGCTTAGCTCAGGGGTCTGGGGAAGAGACCCAGTACTTC | CASSLAQGSGEETQYF
NA | TRBJ1-1 | TRBV5-1 | once | TGCGCCAGCAGCTTGGCGGGCAGGGGCCGCCTGGGCACTGAAGCTTTCTTT | CASSLAGRGRLGTEAFF
TRBD2 | TRBJ2-7 | TRBV15 | NA | TGTGCCACCAGCAGAGGACTAGCGGGACTGAGCTACGAGCAGTACTTC | CATSRGLAGLSYEQYF
TRBD1 | TRBJ2-4 | TRBV9 | few | TGTGCCAGCAGCGTATCGACAGGGGAAAACATTCAGTACTTC | CASSVSTGENIQYF
NA | TRBJ2-5 | TRBV7-3 | NA | TGTGCCAGCAGCACGGGCCCGCAAGAGACCCAGTACTTC | CASSTGPQETQYF
NA | TRBJ2-1 | TRBV10-3 | NA | TGTGCCATCAGCCCCTCTGGGAGCAATGAGCAGTTCTTC | CAISPSGSNEQFF
TRBD2 | TRBJ2-5 | TRBV28 | NA | TGTGCCAGCACCACCCCTTATTGGACTAGCGGGAGTCAGTGGGAGACCCAGTACTTC | CASTTPYWTSGSQWETQYF
TRBD1 | TRBJ1-5 | TRBV7-8 | NA | TGTGCCAGCAGTCGCGACAGGGGGAATCAGCCCCAGCATTTT | CASSRDRGNQPQHF
NA | TRBJ1-1 | TRBV27 | NA | TGTGCCAGCAGTTTACAGGGGCACACTGAAGCTTTCTTT | CASSLQGHTEAFF